This T cell receptor (beta chain) was retrieved from a study of cytomegalovirus exposure and HLA in healthy donors. Study details: Approximately 80 million unique TCRs, all from HLA-typed donors, were included in an early release of the data. The study's findings and limits: Equally common other TCR beta chains were less clonally expanded than HLA-associated ones, a later analysis found. A later analysis found that most CMV-associated TCR beta chains appeared HLA-restricted.

Vbeta (60) and Jbeta (13) primers were used in the PCR. Produced via immunoSEQ multiplex PCR; TCRdb's table is partial and in-frame only. The repertoire holds 90,000 to 120,000 clones, with around 72% as singletons. These donors counted as nominally healthy when sampled, but unrecorded immune exposures were likely. The CDR3 spans 16 residues. The V and J ends lost 0 bases and 6 bases respectively, with 14 bases between them. Germline CDR1 MNHEY, CDR2 SVGAGI. Turning to this clone: As yet, its antigen is unknown.

Sequences were obtained from PBMCs. This chain links TRBV6-5 with TRBJ1-4, with D possibly matching TRBD1 (6 bases). The sequence came from a woman aged 40 to 55 in good health and CMV-seropositive. This CDR3 reads CASSYSAAGGDEKLFF. The CDR3 DNA follows: TGTGCCAGCAGTTACTCGGCTGCGGGGGGCGATGAAAAACTGTTTTTT.